This record looks at one TCR beta chain sequence and its context. These data belong to a study of shared clonotypes between healthy human individuals. The data were produced by immunoSEQ multiplex PCR, yet TCRdb's version contains in-frame clones alone and is incomplete. The sample has some 1,100,000 clones; around 78% are singletons. The healthy adult donors were HIV-negative and reported no recent acute infections or vaccinations. The V gene lost 1 base and the J gene lost 0 bases, with 13 bases spanning the gap. The germline gives CDR1 SEHNR, CDR2 FQNEAQ (reference sequence). The CDR3 runs to 18 residues.

The TCR sequence derives from a man younger than 35 in good health. Some clones in this sample may be carry-over from other donors' samples. Sequencing input: memory CD4+ T cells from PBMCs. Subset reported: CD45RA-negative fraction. This sequence joins TRBV7-9 and TRBJ2-6; the D gene is possibly TRBD2 (6 bases). Here the CDR3 reads CASSLVEGLTSGANVLTF. CDR3 DNA sequence: TGTGCCAGCAGCTTAGTCGAGGGACTTACCTCTGGGGCCAACGTCCTGACTTTC.